The entry below gives a single T cell receptor beta chain sequence along with its context. The antigen remains undetermined. The V segment lost 2 bases and the J segment 3 bases; nucleotides outside the gene matches: 7. CDR1 is KGHSH and CDR2 is LQKENI in the germline V gene. The CDR3 covers 15 residues. The record originates from a study of T cells after yellow fever vaccination. Looking at the study overall: The authors prepared low-cell-number fractions using SMART-Seq v4 Ultra Low Input. Study observations and caveats: A small share of clonotypes appeared in both CD4 and CD8 compartments. Booster samples showed a return of most primary-vaccination clones (around 96% CD4, approximately 85% CD8).

It was through 5'RACE template switching that TCR cDNA was made, with a universal primer site and UMIs added. Using its own MiXCR run on the 5' RACE reads, TCRdb lists one record per CDR3 protein. This table has a few hundred thousand distinct CDR3 sequences, 15% to 20% appearing once. The TCR originated in a man aged 30 to 39 who received the YFV17D yellow fever vaccine. The chain is built from TRBV18 and TRBJ2-7, with TRBD1 identical over 7 bases. The material was PBMCs, obtained 15 days after the yellow fever booster vaccination. As DNA, the CDR3 is TGTGCCAGCTCACCAATGGCCACAGGGGACTACGAGCAGTACTTC. Its protein product is CASSPMATGDYEQYF.